These 5 T cell receptor beta chains were sequenced from one sample in a study of blood T cells in healthy people across ages. The authors ran a second PCR of roughly 6 to 12 cycles using a sample-barcoded 5' primer and a J-beta primer mix. Each CDR3 protein is one row after TCRdb ran MiXCR on the 5' RACE reads. The sample contains hundreds of thousands of distinct CDR3 sequences, approximately 25% of which appear only once. This sample was shared with a second study, whose subject was T cells of mothers and their children.

The specimen sequenced was blood. Receptors originate from a boy younger than 18 in good health.

The rearrangement uses TRBV7-8 and TRBJ2-3; D unclear. Germline V gene data show CDR1 as SGHVS and CDR2 as FQNEAQ. The CDR3 sequence is 16 residues long. With 0 bases removed from V and 1 base from J, the gap between germline ends came to 11 bases. The CDR3 loop is CASSLAWTSGTDTQYF. The CDR3 nucleotides are TGTGCCAGCAGCTTAGCGTGGACGTCGGGCACAGATACGCAGTATTTT.

V gene TRBV20-1 combines with J gene TRBJ2-7, with TRBD2 matching 9 bases. The DNA matches TRBJ2-1 better at its end, which makes the J call doubtful. The CDR3 runs to 15 residues. Germline CDR1 DFQATT, CDR2 SNEGSKA (reference sequence). The CDR3 sequence: CSAKFGLATYNEQFF. The DNA for the CDR3 is TGCAGTGCAAAGTTCGGACTAGCGACCTACAATGAGCAGTTCTTC.

A remark on this clonotype: A junction end diverges from the germline sequence, so it may reflect a read error. The chain is built from TRBV7-2 and TRBJ2-1, with D possibly matching TRBD1 (8 bases). Near its end, the DNA agrees better with TRBJ2-7, so the J call may be wrong. Germline V gives CDR1 SGHTA, CDR2 FQGNSA. The CDR3 contains 14 residues. For the CDR3, the DNA is TGTGCCAGTAGCTTCCGGACAGGGAGGGACGAGCAGTACTTC. It specifies CASSFRTGRDEQYF.

This rearrangement joins TRBV11-2 to TRBJ2-1, with a tentative D call TRBD2 (6 bases). The V gene lost 1 base and the J gene lost 7 bases, with 11 bases spanning the gap. Looked up from germline, CDR1 is SGHAT and CDR2 is FQNNGV. The CDR3 totals 14 residues. Here the CDR3 DNA reads TGTGCCAGCAGCTTAGTATCTAGCGAGAATGAGCAGTTCTTC. This codes for CASSLVSSENEQFF.

This clonotype was found a few times. CDR3 loop: CSVGGSGRAYEQYF. The CDR3 region has the DNA TGCAGCGTGGGAGGGAGCGGGAGGGCCTACGAGCAGTACTTC. V is TRBV29-1 and J is TRBJ2-5; 10 nucleotides line up with TRBD2. The DNA end favors TRBJ2-7, so the J call may be wrong. Germline V gene lookup returns CDR1 SQVTM and CDR2 ANQGSEA. The CDR3 spans 14 residues.